The 32 T cell receptor beta chains below all came from one sample that was sequenced in a study of blood T cell repertoires in COVID-19. Profiled with immunoSEQ multiplex PCR; TCRdb holds only in-frame clones, not every one. The sample carries 450,000 to 500,000 clones, approximately 85% recorded once. Sample: peripheral blood. Receptor source: a human donor in a cohort sampled during active COVID-19.

This chain uses TRBV19 with TRBJ2-7, with 7 bases that match TRBD2. The germline gives CDR1 LNHDA, CDR2 SQIVND (reference sequence). With V trimmed by 5 bases and J by 5 bases, 9 bases remained unmatched. There are 14 residues in the CDR3. The CDR3 coding sequence is TGTGCCAGTAGTCCCCCAGGGAGGGAAAACGAGCAGTACTTC. This sequence encodes CASSPPGRENEQYF.

In its sample, this clone was seen a few times. This sequence joins TRBV27 and TRBJ1-4, with D possibly matching TRBD1 (6 bases). The CDR3 loop spans 15 amino acids. V was clipped by 6 bases and J by 5 bases, with 16 bases between them. Per the germline V gene, CDR1 is MNHEY and CDR2 is SMNVEV (reference sequence). As DNA, the CDR3 is TGTGCCAGCAGCCCTTCGACAGGCTTCAATGAAAAACTGTTTTTT. This codes for CASSPSTGFNEKLFF.

This clone has only one observation. The chain carries TRBV3-1 (or the pseudogene TRBV3-2) and TRBJ1-2, with a possible D match to TRBD1 (6 bases). This CDR3 is 15 amino acids long. Germline CDR1 is LGHDT and CDR2 is YNNKEL (reference sequence). Trimming removed 5 bases at V and 1 base at J, with 14 bases between. CDR3 sequence (DNA): TGTGCCAGCAGCAAGAGGGGGACGGATAACTATGGCTACACCTTC. Its protein is CASSKRGTDNYGYTF.

CDR3 DNA sequence: TGTGCCAGCAGCCGAGGGACAGGGTCTAAAGAGACCCAGTACTTC. It is translated as CASSRGTGSKETQYF. The genes are TRBV7-3 and TRBJ2-5; 9 bases align to TRBD1. Germline CDR1 reads SGHTA; CDR2 reads FQGTGA. The CDR3 loop spans 15 amino acids. V dropped 5 bases and J dropped 3; count of bases not matched to a gene: 7.

The rearrangement links TRBV7-9 to TRBJ1-2; D is undetermined. This CDR3 contains 14 residues. V shed 4 bases and J shed 0 bases, with 9 bases lying between them. Germline CDR1 is SEHNR and CDR2 is FQNEAQ (reference sequence). The CDR3 region is CASSSGISNYGYTF. In DNA form, the CDR3 reads TGTGCCAGCAGCTCCGGGATTTCTAACTATGGCTACACCTTC.

The V gene is TRBV6-6, the J gene TRBJ2-3; D not certain. The V end lost 3 bases, the J end lost 0 bases, and 7 bases lay between the germline ends. CDR1 is MNHNY and CDR2 is SVGAGI in the germline V gene (reference sequence). The CDR3 runs to 14 residues. The DNA of the CDR3 is TGTGCCAGCAGTTATTCCGGGAGCACAGATACGCAGTATTTT. Amino acids: CASSYSGSTDTQYF.

The CDR3 region has the DNA TGTGCCAGCAGCCAATTAGGACTAGCGGAAAACAATGAGCAGTTCTTC. Translated, it gives CASSQLGLAENNEQFF. This chain links TRBV4-2 with TRBJ2-1; TRBD2 aligns across 10 bases. There are 16 residues in the CDR3. V dropped 2 bases and J dropped 5; count of bases not matched to a gene: 6. Germline loops: CDR1 LGHNA, CDR2 YNFKEQ.

Comment on this clone: The identical CDR3 is also encoded by other nucleotide sequences in the sample. The rearrangement uses TRBV18 and TRBJ2-5; D gene unclear. The V end lost 6 bases, the J end lost 2 bases, and 4 bases lay between the germline ends. This CDR3 comprises 11 residues. Germline V gene sequence: CDR1 KGHSH, CDR2 LQKENI. CDR3 in amino acids: CASSRQETQYF. The CDR3 bases are TGTGCCAGCTCTCGTCAAGAGACCCAGTACTTC.

The V gene is TRBV6-2 or TRBV6-3, the J gene TRBJ1-5; maybe TRBD1 (5 bases). The ends were cut back, 0 bases at V and 2 bases at J, with 11 bases in the middle. This CDR3 has 16 residues. Germline assignment: CDR1 MNHEY and CDR2 SVGEGT. The CDR3 sequence: CASSYSSAGRNQPQHF. The CDR3 DNA reads TGTGCCAGCAGTTACTCGAGTGCAGGGCGCAATCAGCCCCAGCATTTT.

The chain recombines TRBV7-2 with TRBJ2-5; 11 positions agree with TRBD2. Germline trimming cut 6 bases from V and 4 bases from J; bases unmatched to any gene: 10. The CDR3 is made up of 16 amino acids. Germline V gene sequence: CDR1 SGHTA, CDR2 FQGNSA. The CDR3 sequence is CASSVVAGGGGETQYF. The CDR3 DNA follows: TGTGCCAGCAGTGTGGTAGCGGGAGGGGGAGGAGAGACCCAGTACTTC.

The CDR3 DNA reads as TGTGCCAGCAGGAGGACAGGGGCCAATCAGCCCCAGCATTTT. Residues: CASRRTGANQPQHF. J is TRBJ1-5 and V is TRBV6-5; 9 bases fit TRBD1. V lost 6 bases to trimming and J lost 3 bases; unmatched junction nucleotides: 3. Germline-derived CDR1 and CDR2 are MNHEY and SVGAGI. This CDR3 spans 14 amino acids.

The rearrangement uses TRBV9 and TRBJ2-3, with TRBD2 identical over 10 bases. Germline CDR1 reads SGDLS; CDR2 reads YYNGEE. The CDR3 runs 17 residues. With V trimmed by 0 bases and J by 4 bases, 8 bases remained unmatched. The CDR3 reads CASSVEASGREADTQYF. DNA for the CDR3: TGTGCCAGCAGCGTAGAGGCTAGCGGGAGAGAAGCAGATACGCAGTATTTT.

This sequence joins TRBV11-3 and TRBJ1-4, with D unclear. The CDR3 covers 20 residues. The germline V and J ends were trimmed by 7 bases and 0 bases, with 27 bases remaining between them. The germline V gene encodes CDR1 SGHNT and CDR2 YENEEA. The CDR3 spells CASNSPQPWTSGSTNEKLFF. CDR3 sequence (DNA): TGTGCCAGCAATTCCCCGCAACCCTGGACCTCGGGGTCAACTAATGAAAAACTGTTTTTT.

The V call is TRBV30, the J call TRBJ2-1; the D gene is possibly TRBD2 (6 bases). The CDR3 extends over 13 amino acids. From germline, CDR1 is GTSNPN and CDR2 SVGIG (reference sequence). Trimming took off 6 bases at V and 0 bases at J, with 9 bases between the two ends. The CDR3 DNA sequence: TGTGCCTGTACGGGAGACTCCTACAATGAGCAGTTCTTC. Translation: CACTGDSYNEQFF. Supplemented by reference TRBV30 and TRBJ2-1, the full variable domain reads SQTIHQWPATLVQPVGSPLSLECTVEGTSNPNLYWYRQAAGRGLQLLFYSVGIGQISSEVPQNLSASRPQDRQFILSSKKLLLSDSGFYLCACTGDSYNEQFFGPGTRLTVL.

V gene TRBV5-6 combines with J gene TRBJ2-3; TRBD2 matches at 7 bases. V gave up 2 bases and J gave up 2 bases; unmatched junction bases: 8. Germline CDR1 is SGHDT and CDR2 is YYEEEE. The CDR3 is 16 residues long. The CDR3: CASSFPAGPLTDTQYF. The CDR3, as DNA: TGTGCCAGCAGCTTTCCAGCGGGACCGCTCACAGATACGCAGTATTTT.

The chain combines TRBV7-2 with TRBJ1-5, with D tentatively TRBD1 (6 bases). V was cut by 5 bases and J by 4 bases, with 18 bases left in between. Germline assignment: CDR1 SGHTA and CDR2 FQGNSA. This CDR3 spans 16 amino acids. The CDR3 spells CASSGSQGVRNQPQHF. The CDR3 bases are TGTGCCAGCAGCGGATCACAGGGCGTACGGAATCAGCCCCAGCATTTT.

The gene calls are TRBV3-1 (or the pseudogene TRBV3-2) and TRBJ2-1, with D possibly matching TRBD2 (5 bases). Germline loops: CDR1 LGHDT, CDR2 YNNKEL (reference sequence). This CDR3 is 16 amino acids long. Trimming left V 0 bases short and J 2 bases short, with 11 bases between. As DNA, the CDR3 is TGTGCCAGCAGCCAAGATTACAGCGGAGCCTACAATGAGCAGTTCTTC. Its protein is CASSQDYSGAYNEQFF.

The CDR3 spells CASSIGPRQYQPQHF. The CDR3 DNA sequence: TGTGCCAGTAGTATAGGCCCCCGACAGTATCAGCCCCAGCATTTT. V usage is TRBV19 and J usage is TRBJ1-5; possible D gene TRBD1, 5 bases. The V gene lost 1 base and the J gene lost 5 bases, with 12 bases spanning the gap. The CDR3 length is 15 residues. Germline CDR1 LNHDA, CDR2 SQIVND (reference sequence).

The CDR3 region is CASIWDRLYNEQFF. The CDR3 DNA is TGTGCCAGCATCTGGGACAGACTCTACAATGAGCAGTTCTTC. The rearrangement links TRBV6-5 to TRBJ2-1, with 7 bases matching TRBD1. Looked up from germline, CDR1 is MNHEY and CDR2 is SVGAGI. The CDR3 is 14 residues long. Germline trimming cut 7 bases from V and 3 bases from J; bases unmatched to any gene: 6.

The chain employs TRBV5-1 and TRBJ1-1, with D maybe TRBD1 (6 bases). CDR3 length: 13 amino acids. CDR1 SGHRS and CDR2 YFSETQ come from the germline V gene. V gave up 6 bases and J gave up 4 bases, with 13 bases separating them. The CDR3, as DNA: TGCGCCAGCACCTTACAGGGCGGCACTGAAGCTTTCTTT. It translates to CASTLQGGTEAFF.

This rearrangement joins TRBV5-4 to TRBJ1-2, with no clear D. V lost 6 bases and J lost 4, with 13 bases in between. The germline V gene encodes CDR1 SGHNT and CDR2 YYREEE (reference sequence). The CDR3 has 13 amino acids. CDR3 bases: TGTGCCAGCACCCCCCCTGGCCGCTATGGCTACACCTTC. Its protein product is CASTPPGRYGYTF.

CDR3 DNA: TGTGCCAGCAGCCAAGTTCTCAACACTGAAGCTTTCTTT. It is translated as CASSQVLNTEAFF. The chain carries TRBV3-1 (or the pseudogene TRBV3-2) and TRBJ1-1; D gene ambiguous. V was shortened by 1 base and J by 2 bases, with 5 bases between the two germline ends. This CDR3 comprises 13 residues. The germline CDR1 and CDR2 sequences are LGHDT and YNNKEL (reference sequence).

The chain joins TRBV24-1 to TRBJ2-1; 9 bases fit TRBD2. Unmatched junction bases numbered 7, after V lost 5 bases and J lost 0 bases. This CDR3 has 17 residues. From germline, CDR1 is KGHDR and CDR2 SFDVKD. For the CDR3, the DNA is TGTGCCACCAGTGGTCCAGCGGGAGGTAGCTCCTACAATGAGCAGTTCTTC. Its translation: CATSGPAGGSSYNEQFF.

The rearrangement uses TRBV2 and TRBJ2-3, with 13 bases aligning to TRBD2. CDR1 is SNHLY, CDR2 FYNNEI, per germline. The V segment lost 9 bases and the J segment 2 bases; nucleotides outside the gene matches: 2. CDR3 length: 14 residues. CDR3 DNA sequence: TGTGCCAGAGGGACTAGCGGGATCACAGATACGCAGTATTTT. Protein: CARGTSGITDTQYF.

This rearrangement joins TRBV7-2 to TRBJ1-4; D is perhaps TRBD1 (5 bases). V lost 5 bases to trimming and J lost 0 bases, with 10 bases between them. Per germline, CDR1 SGHTA and CDR2 FQGNSA. This CDR3 is built from 15 residues. The CDR3 nucleotides read TGTGCCAGCAGCCCCGACAGAGCAACTAATGAAAAACTGTTTTTT. Translating it yields CASSPDRATNEKLFF.

The chain couples TRBV4-2 to TRBJ2-2; 11 nucleotides match TRBD1. This CDR3 is built from 17 residues. Germline-derived CDR1 and CDR2 are LGHNA and YNFKEQ. J was trimmed by 6 bases and V by 3 bases; bases with no gene match: 9. CDR3 sequence reads: CASSHLTGTGGSGELFF. CDR3 nucleotide sequence: TGTGCCAGCAGCCATTTAACCGGGACAGGGGGATCCGGGGAGCTGTTTTTT.

Here the CDR3 DNA reads TGTGCCAGCAGCCTCTTTAGCGGGTTGAACACCGGGGAGCTGTTTTTT. Translation: CASSLFSGLNTGELFF. This rearrangement joins TRBV7-3 to TRBJ2-2; TRBD2 matches 7 bases. V shed 5 bases, J shed 1 base, and the junction held 7 bases outside the gene matches. Per germline, CDR1 SGHTA and CDR2 FQGTGA. The CDR3 is made up of 16 amino acids.

In DNA, the CDR3 is TGTGCCACCAGTGATGCCTTCGGACACTCTAATCAGCCCCAGCATTTT. It yields the protein CATSDAFGHSNQPQHF. V gene TRBV24-1 combines with J gene TRBJ1-5; possible D gene TRBD1, 5 bases. The CDR3 sequence is 16 residues long. Germline V lookup: CDR1 KGHDR, CDR2 SFDVKD. The V and J ends lost 3 bases and 4 bases respectively, with 15 bases between them.

The chain uses TRBV5-1 and TRBJ2-6; maybe TRBD1 (6 bases). The CDR3 is 15 amino acids. Deletions cut 4 bases from V and 0 bases from J, with 8 bases between. The germline CDR1 and CDR2 sequences are SGHRS and YFSETQ. CDR3 bases: TGCGCCAGCAGCAACAGGGCCTCTGGGGCCAACGTCCTGACTTTC. This encodes CASSNRASGANVLTF.

The chain employs TRBV7-9 and TRBJ2-1; TRBD2 matches at 9 bases. Losses at the gene ends were 5 bases for V and 6 bases for J; bases not matched to a gene: 11. Germline V gene data show CDR1 as SEHNR and CDR2 as FQNEAQ (reference sequence). CDR3 size: 16 residues. For the CDR3, the DNA is TGTGCCAGCAGCACCGGCGGGACTAGCAGGACCAATGAGCAGTTCTTC. As protein: CASSTGGTSRTNEQFF. Full variable domain (outside the CDR3, taken from reference TRBV7-9 and TRBJ2-1): DTGVSQNPRHKITKRGQNVTFRCDPISEHNRLYWYRQTLGQGPEFLTYFQNEAQLEKSRLLSDRFSAERPKGSFSTLEIQRTEQGDSAMYLCASSTGGTSRTNEQFFGPGTRLTVL.

The gene calls are TRBV3-1 (or the pseudogene TRBV3-2) and TRBJ2-7; a possible D gene is TRBD2 (6 bases). Germline CDR1 reads LGHDT; CDR2 reads YNNKEL (reference sequence). CDR3 size: 18 residues. V was pared by 0 bases and J by 1 base, with 19 bases between. The CDR3 coding sequence is TGTGCCAGCAGCCAAGACCTTTCAATCGGGACTCGATCCTACGAGCAGTACTTC. This encodes CASSQDLSIGTRSYEQYF.

This sequence joins TRBV14 and TRBJ1-1; D perhaps matches TRBD1 (5 bases). From germline, CDR1 is SGHDN and CDR2 FVKESK. Trimming stripped 1 base from V and 1 base from J, with 16 bases between. This CDR3 comprises 17 residues. The DNA for the CDR3 is TGTGCCAGCAGCCAAGTCGAAGGGGTCCAAACGAACACTGAAGCTTTCTTT. This sequence encodes CASSQVEGVQTNTEAFF.